Listed here are 20 T cell receptor beta chains from one sample, sequenced in a study of Graves' ophthalmopathy and Graves' hyperthyroidism. Amplified material comprised TCR beta CDR3 regions derived from RNA transcripts. In the first round, RT-PCR was carried out with HTBI primers, and a multiplex PCR formed the second round. TCRdb reprocessed the multiplex PCR reads via MiXCR and lists one record per CDR3 protein. The repertoire consists of around 470,000 distinct CDR3 sequences, with around an eighth occurring once and the leading ten covering over 8%. Sequenced material: blood. The receptors come from a woman in her twenties or thirties with Graves' ophthalmopathy.

This clonotype was seen repeatedly, ten times or more. The chain combines TRBV12-3 or TRBV12-4 with TRBJ1-1; D call uncertain. The CDR3 runs to 16 residues. V was trimmed by 2 bases and J by 1 base, leaving 14 bases between them. CDR3 in DNA: TGTGCCAGCAGTTTAATCCCCCCACCACGGAACACTGAAGCTTTCTTT. It yields the protein CASSLIPPPRNTEAFF.

This clonotype was seen more than once but under ten times. This rearrangement joins TRBV5-1 to TRBJ1-1; the D is unclear. Between the trimmed V and J ends, which lost 0 bases and 11 bases, there was a span of 17 bases. The germline V gene has CDR1 SGHRS and CDR2 YFSETQ. The CDR3 has 14 residues. This CDR3 reads CASSLDGSEASAFF. The CDR3 region has the DNA TGCGCCAGCAGCTTGGATGGGAGTGAGGCGTCGGCTTTCTTT. Supplemented by reference TRBV5-1 and TRBJ1-1, the full variable domain reads KAGVTQTPRYLIKTRGQQVTLSCSPISGHRSVSWYQQTPGQGLQFLFEYFSETQRNKGNFPGRFSGRQFSNSRSEMNVSTLELGDSALYLCASSLDGSEASAFFGQGTRLTVV.

This clonotype has ten or more counts. The chain has TRBV28 and TRBJ1-2; D is unclear. From germline, CDR1 is MDHEN and CDR2 SYDVKM. Trimming removed 6 bases from V and 3 bases from J, with 11 bases in between. CDR3 size: 13 residues. Written as DNA, the CDR3 is TGTGCCAGCAGCTCCGTGCTCGACTATGGCTACACCTTC. This translates into CASSSVLDYGYTF.

Notes on this clonotype: This may arise from a read error, as a much more abundant clone is one base away. The chain carries TRBV6-5 and TRBJ1-2; TRBD1 might be the D (5 bases). This CDR3 has 13 residues. Germline V CDR1 and CDR2: MNHEY, SVGAGI. The CDR3 loop reads CVSSYREGTGYTF. For the CDR3, the DNA is TGTGTCAGCAGTTACCGGGAAGGGACTGGCTACACCTTC.

This clonotype was detected ten times or more. The chain uses TRBV20-1 and TRBJ2-7; D uncertain. This CDR3 has 13 amino acids. Germline lookup yields CDR1 DFQATT and CDR2 SNEGSKA (reference sequence). With 7 bases removed from V and 1 base from J, the gap between germline ends came to 14 bases. This CDR3 is CSERSRDSYEQYF. The DNA for the CDR3 is TGCAGTGAGAGGAGTAGGGATTCCTACGAGCAGTACTTC.

This clonotype was counted at least ten times. The V and J genes are TRBV2 and TRBJ2-5; maybe TRBD2 (5 bases). V lost 7 bases to trimming and J lost 2 bases, with 8 bases between them. Germline lookup yields CDR1 SNHLY and CDR2 FYNNEI. This CDR3 is 12 amino acids long. Here the CDR3 reads CASKRDQETQYF. CDR3 bases: TGTGCCAGCAAACGGGATCAAGAGACCCAGTACTTC.

This clonotype was counted at least ten times. The V gene is TRBV28, the J gene TRBJ2-4, with D perhaps matching TRBD1 or TRBD2 (6 bases each). CDR3 length: 15 residues. The germline V gene has CDR1 MDHEN and CDR2 SYDVKM. The V and J ends lost 6 bases and 3 bases respectively, with 15 bases between them. DNA of the CDR3: TGTGCCAGCAGCCCTGAAGGGGGGTACAAAAACATTCAGTACTTC. Its protein is CASSPEGGYKNIQYF.

This clonotype was recorded many times. V is TRBV19 and J is TRBJ1-2; perhaps TRBD1 as D (6 bases). Looked up from germline, CDR1 is LNHDA and CDR2 is SQIVND (reference sequence). This CDR3 is built from 14 residues. V lost 5 bases, J lost 8 bases, and 18 bases lay in between. The CDR3 DNA reads TGTGCCAGTAGTCCTCGACGGGGGGCTGGCGGCTACACCTTC. Translation gives CASSPRRGAGGYTF.

This clonotype was seen repeatedly, ten times or more. CDR3 DNA: TGTGCCAGCAGCGACACCCCCCAACAGGACGGCTATGGCTACACCTTC. Its protein is CASSDTPQQDGYGYTF. This chain connects TRBV2 to TRBJ1-2; perhaps TRBD1 as D (5 bases). Looked up from germline, CDR1 is SNHLY and CDR2 is FYNNEI. The CDR3 totals 16 residues. V dropped 6 bases and J dropped 4 bases, with 21 bases sitting between them. The whole variable domain, remainder taken from reference TRBV2 and TRBJ1-2, is EPEVTQTPSHQVTQMGQEVILRCVPISNHLYFYWYRQILGQKVEFLVSFYNNEISEKSEIFDDQFSVERPDGSNFTLKIRSTKLEDSAMYFCASSDTPQQDGYGYTFGSGTRLTVV.

The chain joins TRBV12-3 or TRBV12-4 to TRBJ2-6; 8 bases map to TRBD2. The V and J ends lost 6 bases and 0 bases, in that order; junction bases with no gene match: 7. The CDR3 runs to 17 residues. CDR3 in amino acids: CASSLGGVYSGANVLTF. DNA for the CDR3: TGTGCCAGCAGCCTCGGGGGGGTCTACTCTGGGGCCAACGTCCTGACTTTC.

The chain links TRBV30 to TRBJ1-2; 8 bases map to TRBD1. This CDR3 comprises 15 residues. Germline assignment: CDR1 GTSNPN and CDR2 SVGIG (reference sequence). Trimming took 2 bases from V and 3 from J; bases not matched to a gene: 8. The CDR3 spells CAWSPTGGGYYGYTF. CDR3 coding DNA: TGTGCCTGGAGTCCCACAGGGGGAGGATACTATGGCTACACCTTC.

The table lists this clonotype with many counts. V gene TRBV6-1 combines with J gene TRBJ1-2; D is uncertain. This CDR3 comprises 10 residues. CDR1 MNHNS and CDR2 SASEGT come from the germline V gene. Trimming removed 8 bases from V and 5 bases from J, with 6 bases in between. The CDR3 region is CASFGYGYTF. For the CDR3, the DNA is TGTGCCAGCTTTGGGTATGGCTACACCTTC.

At least ten counts were recorded for this clonotype. Its ends do not fully match the called genes, so a read error is possible. The chain combines TRBV12-3 or TRBV12-4 with TRBJ1-2; tentatively, D is TRBD1 (5 bases). The CDR3 runs 15 residues. The CDR3 protein is CASSSPQVWDYGHTF. The CDR3 DNA reads as TGTGCCAGCAGTTCCCCCCAGGTCTGGGACTATGGCCACACCTTC.

In this sample, this clonotype turned up many times. V and J are TRBV2 and TRBJ2-7, with 7 bases aligning to TRBD2. The CDR3 extends over 12 amino acids. Germline-derived CDR1 and CDR2 are SNHLY and FYNNEI. V trimming: 7 bases; J trimming: 3 bases; junction bases outside the gene matches: 3. CDR3 protein: CASKRGYYEQYF. Written as DNA, the CDR3 is TGTGCCAGCAAGCGGGGTTACTACGAGCAGTACTTC.

At least ten counts were recorded for this clonotype. The V gene is TRBV6-5, the J gene TRBJ2-7; TRBD1 matches at 9 bases. Per the germline V gene, CDR1 is MNHEY and CDR2 is SVGAGI. The CDR3 has 14 residues. The junction had 7 bases not matched to a gene; V was cut back by 4 bases and J by 6 bases. This CDR3 reads CASSSDRGSVEQYF. Written as DNA, the CDR3 is TGTGCCAGCAGTTCGGACAGGGGATCTGTCGAGCAGTACTTC.

Ten or more counts support this clonotype. The chain links TRBV20-1 to TRBJ1-3; no definite D call. The CDR3 contains 11 residues. Germline V lookup: CDR1 DFQATT, CDR2 SNEGSKA (reference sequence). V was pared by 5 bases and J by 0 bases, with 2 bases between. The CDR3 reads CSADSGNTIYF. In nucleotides, the CDR3 is TGCAGTGCTGACTCTGGAAACACCATATATTTT.

This clonotype was observed many times. V gene TRBV6-1 combines with J gene TRBJ2-2; 11 bases line up with TRBD2. The CDR3 totals 15 residues. The germline gives CDR1 MNHNS, CDR2 SASEGT. Trimming cost V 6 bases and J 5 bases; bases outside gene matches: 5. The CDR3 nucleotides are TGTGCCAGCAGGTCGACTAGCGGGACAACCGGGGAGCTGTTTTTT. Translation gives CASRSTSGTTGELFF.

V usage is TRBV6-5 and J usage is TRBJ1-2, with no clear D. Trimming left V 4 bases short and J 4 bases short, with 13 bases between. Germline CDR1 reads MNHEY; CDR2 reads SVGAGI. This CDR3 comprises 14 residues. In nucleotides, the CDR3 is TGTGCCAGCAGTTTAAGGGCAGAAGTCTATGGCTACACCTTC. Translation: CASSLRAEVYGYTF.

This clonotype showed up many times. The chain links TRBV2 to TRBJ2-7; TRBD2 might be the D (5 bases). The germline CDR1 and CDR2 sequences are SNHLY and FYNNEI. The CDR3 sequence is 15 residues long. V lost 6 bases and J lost 3, with 18 bases in between. CDR3: CASRVIGETDYEQYF. DNA for the CDR3: TGTGCCAGCAGGGTCATCGGGGAAACCGACTACGAGCAGTACTTC.

Notes on this clonotype: One base away lies a much larger clone, so this may be a sequencing read error. The CDR3 DNA is TGTGCCAGCGCCAATGGACAGTCTAATCAGCCCCAGCGTTTT. Translation: CASANGQSNQPQRF. The chain recombines TRBV15 with TRBJ1-5; perhaps TRBD1 as D (6 bases). The CDR3 runs to 14 residues. From germline, CDR1 is LNHNV and CDR2 YYDKDF (reference sequence).